These 7 T cell receptor beta chains were sequenced from one sample in a study of human thymus T cells. It was from resections taken during corrective heart surgery that the thymus tissue came. The repertoire was sequenced with immunoSEQ multiplex PCR; TCRdb's copy has only in-frame clones and lacks some. The sample lists roughly 130,000 clones, around 94% occurring once. The sample consisted of thymus tissue. The receptors stem from a boy younger than two with a congenital heart defect but otherwise immunologically healthy.

The gene calls are TRBV6-5 and TRBJ1-1, with D unclear. The V end lost 7 bases, the J end lost 5 bases, and 17 bases lay between the germline ends. The CDR3 consists of 14 residues. Germline CDR1 is MNHEY and CDR2 is SVGAGI. Written as DNA, the CDR3 is TGTGCCAGCACCTCCGGTCTGGTCAAGACTGAAGCTTTCTTT. This sequence encodes CASTSGLVKTEAFF.

This sequence joins TRBV5-4 and TRBJ2-2, with D unclear. There are 14 residues in the CDR3. Germline V gene lookup returns CDR1 SGHNT and CDR2 YYREEE (reference sequence). Between the trimmed V and J ends, which lost 0 bases and 0 bases, there was a span of 3 bases. The CDR3 loop is CASSLGPNTGELFF. CDR3 in DNA: TGTGCCAGCAGCTTGGGCCCGAACACCGGGGAGCTGTTTTTT.

For the CDR3, the DNA is TGTGCCAGCAGCCCAGATGATCGGGGGTATGGCTACACCTTC. Its translation is CASSPDDRGYGYTF. This chain uses TRBV5-6 with TRBJ1-2, with a possible D match to TRBD1 (5 bases). V shed 4 bases and J shed 5 bases, with 15 bases lying between them. The CDR3 has 14 residues. The V gene's germline CDR1 is SGHDT and CDR2 YYEEEE.

The CDR3 DNA reads TGTGCCAGCCATGTACCCAATAGTCCAAAGTCGGGCCAACTCCTGACTTTC. Protein sequence: CASHVPNSPKSGQLLTF. The chain combines TRBV5-6 with TRBJ2-6; no clear D. CDR1 and CDR2 (germline): SGHDT, YYEEEE. V was clipped by 7 bases and J by 14 bases, with 31 bases between them. CDR3 length equals 17 residues.

V and J are TRBV4-1 and TRBJ2-3; TRBD1 matches 9 bases. Germline V gene sequence: CDR1 MGHRA, CDR2 YSYEKL. V trimming: 1 base; J trimming: 2 bases; junction bases outside the gene matches: 13. The CDR3 is made up of 19 amino acids. The CDR3 loop is CASSQGTGEGWWHTDTQYF. The DNA of the CDR3 is TGCGCCAGCAGCCAAGGGACAGGGGAGGGGTGGTGGCACACAGATACGCAGTATTTT.

This clone has only one observation. The rearrangement joins TRBV9 to TRBJ2-6; D is ambiguous. V was shortened by 0 bases and J by 0 bases, with 10 bases between the two germline ends. The CDR3 has 17 residues. Germline V gene sequence: CDR1 SGDLS, CDR2 YYNGEE. The CDR3 region is CASSVVTDPSGANVLTF. CDR3 sequence (DNA): TGTGCCAGCAGCGTAGTAACGGACCCCTCTGGGGCCAACGTCCTGACTTTC. Supplemented by reference TRBV9 and TRBJ2-6, the full variable domain reads DSGVTQTPKHLITATGQRVTLRCSPRSGDLSVYWYQQSLDQGLQFLIQYYNGEERAKGNILERFSAQQFPDLHSELNLSSLELGDSALYFCASSVVTDPSGANVLTFGAGSRLTVL.

The CDR3 reads CASTTYGQPQHF. The CDR3 bases are TGTGCCAGCACCACATATGGGCAGCCCCAGCATTTT. J is TRBJ1-5 and V is TRBV27; D call uncertain. Germline lookup yields CDR1 MNHEY and CDR2 SMNVEV (reference sequence). There are 12 residues in the CDR3. Deletions cut 7 bases from V and 7 bases from J, with 11 bases between.